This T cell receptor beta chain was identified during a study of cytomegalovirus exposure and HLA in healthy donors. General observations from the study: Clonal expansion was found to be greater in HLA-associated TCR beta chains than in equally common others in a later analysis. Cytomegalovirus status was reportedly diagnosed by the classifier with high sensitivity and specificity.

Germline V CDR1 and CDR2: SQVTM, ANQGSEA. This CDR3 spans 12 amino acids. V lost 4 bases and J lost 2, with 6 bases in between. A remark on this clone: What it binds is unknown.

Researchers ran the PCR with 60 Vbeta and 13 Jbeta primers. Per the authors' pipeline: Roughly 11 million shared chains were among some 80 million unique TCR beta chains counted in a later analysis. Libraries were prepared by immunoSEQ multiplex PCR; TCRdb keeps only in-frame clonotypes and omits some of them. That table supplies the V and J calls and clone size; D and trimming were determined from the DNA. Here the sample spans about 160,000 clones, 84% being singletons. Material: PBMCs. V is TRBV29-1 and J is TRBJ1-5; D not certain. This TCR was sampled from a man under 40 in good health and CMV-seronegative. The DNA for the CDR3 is TGCAGCGTTGCGGAGGGCAATCAGCCCCAGCATTTT. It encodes CSVAEGNQPQHF.